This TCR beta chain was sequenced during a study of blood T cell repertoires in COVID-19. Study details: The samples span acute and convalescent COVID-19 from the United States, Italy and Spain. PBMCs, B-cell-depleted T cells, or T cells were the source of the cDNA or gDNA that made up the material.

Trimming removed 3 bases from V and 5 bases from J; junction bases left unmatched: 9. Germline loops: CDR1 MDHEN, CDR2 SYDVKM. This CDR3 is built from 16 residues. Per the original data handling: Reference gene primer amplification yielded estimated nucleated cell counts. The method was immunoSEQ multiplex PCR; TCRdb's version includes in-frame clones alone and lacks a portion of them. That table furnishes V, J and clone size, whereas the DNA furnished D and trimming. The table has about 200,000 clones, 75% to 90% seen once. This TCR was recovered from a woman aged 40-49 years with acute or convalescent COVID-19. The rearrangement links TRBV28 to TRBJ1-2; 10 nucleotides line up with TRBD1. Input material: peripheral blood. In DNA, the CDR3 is TGTGCCAGCAGTTTCCCCCAAGGGACAGGGGAATATGGCTACACCTTC. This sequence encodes CASSFPQGTGEYGYTF.